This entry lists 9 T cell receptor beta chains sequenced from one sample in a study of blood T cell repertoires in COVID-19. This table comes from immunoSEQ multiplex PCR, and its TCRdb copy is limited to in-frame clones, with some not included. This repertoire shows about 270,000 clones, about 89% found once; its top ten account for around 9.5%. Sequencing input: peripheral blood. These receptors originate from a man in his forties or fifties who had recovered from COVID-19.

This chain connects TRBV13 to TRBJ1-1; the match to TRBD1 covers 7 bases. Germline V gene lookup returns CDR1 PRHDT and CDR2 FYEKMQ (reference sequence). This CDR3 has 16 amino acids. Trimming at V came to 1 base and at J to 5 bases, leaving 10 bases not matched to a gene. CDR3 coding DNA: TGTGCCAGCAGCTTAGAATTTGAGGGGGCGAAAACTGAAGCTTTCTTT. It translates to CASSLEFEGAKTEAFF.

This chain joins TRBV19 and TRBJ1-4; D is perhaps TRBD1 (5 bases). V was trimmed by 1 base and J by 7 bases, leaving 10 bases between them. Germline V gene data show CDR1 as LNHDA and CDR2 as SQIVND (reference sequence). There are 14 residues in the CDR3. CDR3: CASSIAGRGEKLFF. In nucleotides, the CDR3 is TGTGCCAGTAGTATAGCAGGGCGAGGTGAAAAACTGTTTTTT.

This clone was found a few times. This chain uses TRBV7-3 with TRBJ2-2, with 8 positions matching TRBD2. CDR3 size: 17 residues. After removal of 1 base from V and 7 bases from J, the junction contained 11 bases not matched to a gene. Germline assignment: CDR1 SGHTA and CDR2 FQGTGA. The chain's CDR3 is CASSLMGGRLGVGELFF. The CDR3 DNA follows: TGTGCCAGCAGCTTAATGGGCGGGAGGTTAGGAGTCGGGGAGCTGTTTTTT.

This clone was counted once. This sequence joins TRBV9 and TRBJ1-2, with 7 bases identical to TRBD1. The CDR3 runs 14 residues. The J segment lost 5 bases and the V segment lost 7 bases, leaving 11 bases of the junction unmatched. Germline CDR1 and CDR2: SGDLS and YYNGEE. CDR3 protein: CASEGKGGEYGYTF. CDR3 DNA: TGTGCCAGCGAAGGGAAAGGGGGCGAGTATGGCTACACCTTC.

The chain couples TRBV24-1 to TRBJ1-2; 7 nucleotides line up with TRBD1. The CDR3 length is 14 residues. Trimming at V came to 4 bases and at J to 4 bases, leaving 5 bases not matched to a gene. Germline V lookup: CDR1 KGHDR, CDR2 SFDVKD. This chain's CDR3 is CATSEGQSSYGYTF. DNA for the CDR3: TGTGCCACCAGTGAGGGACAGAGCTCCTATGGCTACACCTTC.

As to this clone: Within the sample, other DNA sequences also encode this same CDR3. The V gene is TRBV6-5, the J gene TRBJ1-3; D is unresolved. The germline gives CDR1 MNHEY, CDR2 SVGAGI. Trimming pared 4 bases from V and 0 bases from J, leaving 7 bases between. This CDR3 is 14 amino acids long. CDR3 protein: CASSSTGSGNTIYF. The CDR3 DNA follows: TGTGCCAGCAGTTCCACGGGCTCTGGAAACACCATATATTTT.

CDR3 loop: CASSGKRGIKAFF. The CDR3 DNA reads as TGTGCCAGCAGTGGGAAGCGGGGAATAAAAGCTTTCTTT. This sequence joins TRBV6-2 or TRBV6-3 and TRBJ1-1; no clear D. Germline V gives CDR1 MNHEY, CDR2 SVGEGT. Deletions cut 5 bases from V and 9 bases from J, with 16 bases between. The CDR3 contains 13 residues.

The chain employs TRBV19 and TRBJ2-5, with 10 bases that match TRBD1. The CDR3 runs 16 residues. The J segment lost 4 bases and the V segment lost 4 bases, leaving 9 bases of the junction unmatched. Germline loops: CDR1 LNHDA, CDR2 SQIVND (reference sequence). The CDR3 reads CASSRTRDRGLETQYF. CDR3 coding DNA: TGTGCCAGTAGTAGAACCCGGGACAGGGGTTTAGAGACCCAGTACTTC.

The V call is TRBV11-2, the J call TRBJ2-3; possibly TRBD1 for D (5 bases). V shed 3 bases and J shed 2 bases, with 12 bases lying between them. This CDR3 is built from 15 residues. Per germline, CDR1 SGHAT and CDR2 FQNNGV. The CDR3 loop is CASSFNRSPTDTQYF. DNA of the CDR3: TGTGCCAGCAGCTTCAACAGGTCCCCCACAGATACGCAGTATTTT.